Listed here are 30 T cell receptor beta chains from one sample, sequenced in a study of monozygotic twins with inflammatory bowel disease. From the 5' RACE reads, TCRdb lists one entry per CDR3 protein and no DNA. The sample has 310,000 or so distinct CDR3 sequences, and its top ten clones hold around 2%. Sequencing was performed on blood. All receptors come from a human donor with ulcerative colitis or Crohn's disease, or a healthy co-twin of an affected twin (not recorded which).

V and J are TRBV5-1 and TRBJ2-5; TCRdb calls TRBD1, which cannot be checked without DNA. The CDR3 has 13 residues. Looked up from germline, CDR1 is SGHRS and CDR2 is YFSETQ. The CDR3 sequence: CASSDGWGETQYF.

The genes are TRBV9 and TRBJ2-1; TCRdb reports TRBD1, a call that lacks DNA to check it against. The CDR3 sequence is 15 residues long. Germline CDR1 reads SGDLS; CDR2 reads YYNGEE. This CDR3 is CASAGRQSSYNEQFF.

The rearrangement uses TRBV7-2 and TRBJ2-3; TCRdb designates TRBD1, a call that cannot be tested without DNA. The CDR3 extends over 13 amino acids. Per the germline V gene, CDR1 is SGHTA and CDR2 is FQGNSA. CDR3 loop: CASSDRVTDTQYF.

V is TRBV10-3 and J is TRBJ2-7; there is no DNA to check the TCRdb D call of TRBD1. This CDR3 spans 14 amino acids. The V gene's germline CDR1 is ENHRY and CDR2 SYGVKD. This CDR3 reads CAISESLDIYEQYF.

The V and J genes are TRBV7-6 and TRBJ2-1; no DNA is available, so the TRBD1 call from TCRdb remains unchecked. The germline gives CDR1 SGHVS, CDR2 FNYEAQ. The CDR3 sequence is 14 residues long. CDR3 loop: CASSLAGPGGEQFF.

This sequence joins TRBV11-1 and TRBJ2-5; the TCRdb D gene call, TRBD1, has no DNA to confirm it. This CDR3 comprises 18 residues. Per germline, CDR1 SGHAT and CDR2 FQDESV (reference sequence). CDR3 amino acids: CASSIDKGLVYGQETQYF.

J is TRBJ2-1 and V is TRBV20-1; TCRdb calls TRBD2, which cannot be checked without DNA. Germline values: CDR1 DFQATT, CDR2 SNEGSKA (reference sequence). This CDR3 comprises 15 residues. CDR3 residues: CSARDEASGDNEQFF.

V usage is TRBV12-3 or TRBV12-4 and J usage is TRBJ1-4; the TCRdb call, TRBD1, lacks DNA for checking. There are 14 residues in the CDR3. CDR3 loop: CASIRTGLGEKLFF.

V and J are TRBV29-1 and TRBJ2-2; TCRdb outputs TRBD1, but without DNA this stays unchecked. The CDR3 runs 15 residues. The V gene's germline CDR1 is SQVTM and CDR2 ANQGSEA. The CDR3 protein is CSAEGTGRNTGELFF.

This chain joins TRBV5-5 and TRBJ2-5; the D call of TRBD2 rests on TCRdb alone, since no DNA is present to check it. The CDR3 contains 13 residues. Per germline, CDR1 SGHKS and CDR2 YYEKEE (reference sequence). Here the CDR3 reads CASSSDYTETQYF.

The chain carries TRBV4-1 and TRBJ2-7. CDR1 and CDR2 from the germline V gene are MGHRA and YSYEKL. The CDR3 totals 14 residues. The CDR3 is CASSQGFNLYEQYF.

The genes are TRBV5-1 and TRBJ1-1. This CDR3 is 12 amino acids long. The germline gives CDR1 SGHRS, CDR2 YFSETQ. The CDR3 is CASSNSGTEAFF.

The chain links TRBV5-1 to TRBJ2-3; TCRdb designates TRBD1, a call that cannot be tested without DNA. Germline CDR1 reads SGHRS; CDR2 reads YFSETQ. This CDR3 region has 14 residues. CDR3 region: CASTNPGSTDTQYF.

This CDR3 is CASSPGLAGGTGSYEQYF. The chain uses TRBV5-1 and TRBJ2-7; the TCRdb call, TRBD2, lacks DNA for checking. The CDR3 is made up of 18 amino acids. The germline V gene encodes CDR1 SGHRS and CDR2 YFSETQ.

The rearrangement uses TRBV4-2 and TRBJ2-7; as DNA is missing, the TRBD2 call by TCRdb cannot be tested. CDR3 length equals 15 residues. Germline CDR1 is LGHNA and CDR2 is YNFKEQ. The CDR3 reads CASSQGTSGIYEQYF.

The rearrangement links TRBV12-3 or TRBV12-4 to TRBJ2-7; absent DNA, TCRdb's TRBD1 call cannot be checked. The CDR3 sequence is 13 residues long. CDR3 region: CASSGDGSYEQYF.

The V and J genes are TRBV27 and TRBJ2-7; the TRBD2 assignment by TCRdb is unverifiable without DNA. The length of the CDR3 is 16 residues. Germline CDR1 is MNHEY and CDR2 is SMNVEV (reference sequence). CDR3 loop: CASSSSRVAGVYEQYF.

The chain combines TRBV5-1 with TRBJ1-3. CDR1 is SGHRS, CDR2 YFSETQ, per germline. The CDR3 loop spans 15 amino acids. CDR3 amino acids: CASSWDTGSGNTIYF.

The V and J genes are TRBV2 and TRBJ2-3. This CDR3 is built from 12 residues. Germline V gene sequence: CDR1 SNHLY, CDR2 FYNNEI. The CDR3 protein is CASSGLADTQYF.

This CDR3 is CASSDSGTGGNEQFF. V and J are TRBV6-5 and TRBJ2-1; TCRdb lists TRBD1, though no DNA is available to test this call. CDR1 is MNHEY and CDR2 is SVGAGI in the germline V gene. CDR3 size: 15 residues.

The genes are TRBV20-1 and TRBJ1-1. The CDR3 has 12 residues. Germline V gene data show CDR1 as DFQATT and CDR2 as SNEGSKA (reference sequence). CDR3 loop: CSASSRNTEAFF.

V is TRBV4-1 and J is TRBJ2-1. The CDR3 length is 15 residues. The germline V gene encodes CDR1 MGHRA and CDR2 YSYEKL. The CDR3 protein is CASSQAGGSYNEQFF.

The chain links TRBV5-1 to TRBJ2-3; TCRdb returns TRBD1, unconfirmable since there is no DNA. The CDR3 runs 16 residues. The germline CDR1 and CDR2 sequences are SGHRS and YFSETQ. CDR3: CASSLEGQGRADTQYF.

This chain joins TRBV5-1 and TRBJ2-1; TCRdb's D call, TRBD1, is unchecked because there is no DNA. The germline CDR1 and CDR2 sequences are SGHRS and YFSETQ. The CDR3 runs 16 residues. This CDR3 reads CASSWDGQGGYNEQFF.

The rearrangement uses TRBV6-4 and TRBJ2-1; as DNA is missing, the TRBD2 call by TCRdb cannot be tested. The CDR3 runs to 15 residues. The germline gives CDR1 MRHNA, CDR2 SNTAGT. CDR3 sequence reads: CASSRTSGPYNEQFF.

This chain connects TRBV10-1 to TRBJ2-1; the TCRdb call, TRBD1, lacks DNA for checking. The CDR3 length is 16 residues. Per germline, CDR1 WNHNN and CDR2 SYGVQD (reference sequence). CDR3 amino acids: CASSESKGTGVNEQFF.

This chain uses TRBV5-1 with TRBJ2-1; TCRdb reports TRBD1, a call that lacks DNA to check it against. The germline gives CDR1 SGHRS, CDR2 YFSETQ. The CDR3 runs to 16 residues. CDR3 region: CASSPTGGVAYNEQFF. The full variable domain, with the rest looked up from reference TRBV5-1 and TRBJ2-1, is KAGVTQTPRYLIKTRGQQVTLSCSPISGHRSVSWYQQTPGQGLQFLFEYFSETQRNKGNFPGRFSGRQFSNSRSEMNVSTLELGDSALYLCASSPTGGVAYNEQFFGPGTRLTVL.

The chain recombines TRBV7-9 with TRBJ2-5; there is no DNA to check the TCRdb D call of TRBD1. CDR3 length: 12 residues. Germline lookup yields CDR1 SEHNR and CDR2 FQNEAQ (reference sequence). CDR3 sequence: CASTLGKETQYF.

The chain carries TRBV2 and TRBJ2-1; no DNA is available, so the TRBD1 call from TCRdb remains unchecked. In germline, CDR1 is SNHLY, CDR2 FYNNEI. The CDR3 is 13 amino acids. CDR3 loop: CASSAGQGNEQFF.

The rearrangement links TRBV7-2 to TRBJ2-1; the D gene TCRdb calls, TRBD2, cannot be checked with no DNA. The CDR3 has 14 amino acids. Germline CDR1 is SGHTA and CDR2 is FQGNSA. The CDR3 is CASSLWTSGNEQFF.